One sample yielded the 28 T cell receptor beta chains listed below, sequenced in a study of blood T cell repertoires in COVID-19. TCRdb's table, derived via immunoSEQ multiplex PCR, lists solely in-frame clones and lacks some. The table records 200,000 to 250,000 clones, roughly 90% of them present only once. Source material: peripheral blood. The receptors here all came from a man in his thirties or forties who had recovered from COVID-19.

This CDR3 reads CSAWTGASGYTF. CDR3 in DNA: TGCAGCGCCTGGACAGGGGCAAGTGGCTACACCTTC. The gene calls are TRBV29-1 and TRBJ1-2, with TRBD1 matching 9 bases. CDR1 is SQVTM, CDR2 ANQGSEA, per germline. The V segment lost 7 bases and the J segment 7 bases; nucleotides outside the gene matches: 7. This CDR3 has 12 residues.

The chain recombines TRBV9 with TRBJ1-4, with 9 bases fitting TRBD1. The germline CDR1 and CDR2 sequences are SGDLS and YYNGEE. CDR3 length equals 15 residues. With V trimmed by 0 bases and J by 5 bases, 2 bases remained unmatched. The CDR3 protein is CASSVGGTGNEKLFF. CDR3 bases: TGTGCCAGCAGCGTAGGTGGGACAGGGAATGAAAAACTGTTTTTT.

This rearrangement joins TRBV2 to TRBJ2-1, with TRBD1 as a possible D gene (7 bases). The CDR3 length is 14 residues. The V gene's germline CDR1 is SNHLY and CDR2 FYNNEI. Trimming cost V 6 bases and J 8 bases, with 17 bases left between them. This CDR3 reads CASRRTGGADEQFF. The CDR3 DNA sequence: TGTGCCAGCAGGAGGACAGGCGGGGCGGATGAGCAGTTCTTC.

There are a few counts of this clone. This rearrangement joins TRBV10-1 to TRBJ1-1, with no clear D. V lost 0 bases and J lost 3, with 8 bases in between. CDR3 size: 14 residues. The V gene's germline CDR1 is WNHNN and CDR2 SYGVQD (reference sequence). The CDR3 coding sequence is TGCGCCAGCAGTGAGTCGACGGGGTACACTGAAGCTTTCTTT. As protein: CASSESTGYTEAFF.

The chain couples TRBV9 to TRBJ1-1; 7 bases agree with TRBD1. The CDR3 totals 15 residues. V was pared by 4 bases and J by 1 base, with 7 bases of the junction left unmatched. Germline V lookup: CDR1 SGDLS, CDR2 YYNGEE. The CDR3 sequence is CASSTSTGQNTEAFF. CDR3 nucleotides: TGTGCCAGCAGCACCTCGACAGGGCAGAACACTGAAGCTTTCTTT.

The genes are TRBV28 and TRBJ1-5; no reliable D call. The V and J ends lost 4 bases and 5 bases respectively, with 3 bases between them. The CDR3 runs 11 residues. Germline loops: CDR1 MDHEN, CDR2 SYDVKM. The CDR3, as DNA: TGTGCCAGCAGTTCTTATCAGCCCCAGCATTTT. This translates into CASSSYQPQHF.

The chain links TRBV14 to TRBJ1-2; weak D call: TRBD1 (5 bases). The ends were cut back, 4 bases at V and 4 bases at J, with 10 bases in the middle. There are 13 residues in the CDR3. CDR1 is SGHDN and CDR2 is FVKESK in the germline V gene. In DNA, the CDR3 is TGTGCCAGCAGCCCCCGGACAATCTATGGCTACACCTTC. As protein: CASSPRTIYGYTF.

The chain couples TRBV6-5 to TRBJ1-2; 7 bases map to TRBD1. Per the germline V gene, CDR1 is MNHEY and CDR2 is SVGAGI. The CDR3 contains 14 residues. After removal of 6 bases from V and 7 bases from J, the junction contained 11 bases not matched to a gene. The CDR3 DNA reads TGTGCCAGCAGCTCAGACAGGGTGTTAAGTGGCTACACCTTC. Protein product: CASSSDRVLSGYTF.

The CDR3 DNA reads TGTGCCAGCAGCTTGTTAGACACCGGGGAGCTGTTTTTT. Amino acid sequence: CASSLLDTGELFF. The V and J genes are TRBV5-5 and TRBJ2-2; D ambiguous. Germline-derived CDR1 and CDR2 are SGHKS and YYEKEE (reference sequence). This CDR3 has 13 residues. The V gene lost 1 base and the J gene lost 3 bases, with 4 bases spanning the gap. Full variable domain (outside the CDR3, taken from reference TRBV5-5 and TRBJ2-2): DAGVTQSPTHLIKTRGQQVTLRCSPISGHKSVSWYQQVLGQGPQFIFQYYEKEERGRGNFPDRFSARQFPNYSSELNVNALLLGDSALYLCASSLLDTGELFFGEGSRLTVL.

This sequence joins TRBV10-1 and TRBJ1-1; D is undetermined. V dropped 5 bases and J dropped 4 bases, with 14 bases sitting between them. Germline lookup yields CDR1 WNHNN and CDR2 SYGVQD (reference sequence). The CDR3 consists of 14 residues. The CDR3 DNA follows: TGCGCCAGCAGTCCCCTTCCTTCGTCCACTGAAGCTTTCTTT. This codes for CASSPLPSSTEAFF.

This clone was seen a single time. V is TRBV30 and J is TRBJ1-4; TRBD1 is a possible D gene (5 bases). The CDR3 runs to 13 residues. The germline CDR1 and CDR2 sequences are GTSNPN and SVGIG (reference sequence). V dropped 7 bases and J dropped 3 bases, with 12 bases sitting between them. CDR3: CALDAQANEKLFF. The CDR3 region has the DNA TGTGCCTTGGACGCACAGGCTAATGAAAAACTGTTTTTT.

Only a few counts were recorded for this clone. This sequence joins TRBV7-9 and TRBJ1-1, with a weak D call TRBD1 (6 bases). The CDR3 is 13 residues long. The germline CDR1 and CDR2 sequences are SEHNR and FQNEAQ (reference sequence). The V end lost 5 bases, the J end lost 7 bases, and 14 bases lay between the germline ends. For the CDR3, the DNA is TGTGCCAGCAGCCTCCCCACAGGGATTGAAGCTTTCTTT. This encodes CASSLPTGIEAFF.

V and J are TRBV30 and TRBJ1-2; a weak D match, TRBD1 (5 bases). The CDR3 has 12 amino acids. V lost 5 bases, J lost 2 bases, and 9 bases lay in between. Germline V gene sequence: CDR1 GTSNPN, CDR2 SVGIG (reference sequence). CDR3 amino acids: CAWDRNNYGYTF. CDR3 DNA: TGTGCCTGGGACAGAAACAACTATGGCTACACCTTC.

The CDR3 is CATRRAGSSYNEQFF. CDR3 nucleotide sequence: TGTGCCACCAGAAGAGCGGGGAGCTCCTACAATGAGCAGTTCTTC. This chain joins TRBV7-2 and TRBJ2-1, with TRBD2 matching 7 bases. Germline V gene sequence: CDR1 SGHTA, CDR2 FQGNSA. The junction had 9 bases not matched to a gene; V was cut back by 10 bases and J by 0 bases. CDR3 size: 15 residues.

This chain links TRBV19 with TRBJ1-3; TRBD1 is a possible D gene (6 bases). Germline-derived CDR1 and CDR2 are LNHDA and SQIVND (reference sequence). V shed 2 bases and J shed 2 bases, with 13 bases lying between them. This CDR3 comprises 16 residues. As DNA, the CDR3 is TGTGCCAGTAGTATACAGGGGCAAGGACCTGGAAACACCATATATTTT. Residues: CASSIQGQGPGNTIYF. Based on the CDR3 plus reference TRBV19 and TRBJ1-3, the full variable domain is DGGITQSPKYLFRKEGQNVTLSCEQNLNHDAMYWYRQDPGQGLRLIYYSQIVNDFQKGDIAEGYSVSREKKESFPLTVTSAQKNPTAFYLCASSIQGQGPGNTIYFGEGSWLTVV.

V usage is TRBV5-8 and J usage is TRBJ2-5, with 7 positions matching TRBD1. Germline CDR1 is SGHTS and CDR2 is YDEGEE. With 0 bases clipped from V and 5 bases from J, the junction kept 7 bases outside the gene matches. The CDR3 consists of 15 residues. Written as DNA, the CDR3 is TGTGCCAGCAGCTTGGCCAACAGGGGTTGGGAGACCCAGTACTTC. Its protein product is CASSLANRGWETQYF. Filled out from reference TRBV5-8 and TRBJ2-5, the complete variable domain reads EAGVTQSPTHLIKTRGQQATLRCSPISGHTSVYWYQQALGLGLQFLLWYDEGEERNRGNFPPRFSGRQFPNYSSELNVNALELEDSALYLCASSLANRGWETQYFGPGTRLLVL.

This clone has just a few counts. The chain recombines TRBV7-8 with TRBJ1-2; maybe TRBD1 (5 bases). Germline V gene data show CDR1 as SGHVS and CDR2 as FQNEAQ. The V gene lost 1 base and the J gene lost 4 bases, with 13 bases spanning the gap. This CDR3 region has 15 residues. The CDR3: CASSLETAPAYGYTF. CDR3 bases: TGTGCCAGCAGCTTAGAGACAGCTCCCGCCTATGGCTACACCTTC.

This clone was observed a single time. The chain carries TRBV5-4 and TRBJ2-2; 11 bases align to TRBD1. This CDR3 region has 15 residues. The V gene end was trimmed by 5 bases and the J gene end by 7 bases; junction bases not matched to a gene: 7. In germline, CDR1 is SGHNT, CDR2 YYREEE (reference sequence). CDR3 nucleotide sequence: TGTGCCAGCAGACGGACAGGGGGCAGGGTCGGGGAGCTGTTTTTT. The encoded protein is CASRRTGGRVGELFF.

The chain employs TRBV14 and TRBJ2-6, with D perhaps TRBD1 (5 bases). This CDR3 has 15 amino acids. V lost 4 bases, J lost 4 bases, and 11 bases lay in between. Per the germline V gene, CDR1 is SGHDN and CDR2 is FVKESK. The CDR3 nucleotides read TGTGCCAGCAGCCCCAGGGCTCCCGGGGCCAACGTCCTGACTTTC. Translated, it gives CASSPRAPGANVLTF.

The chain has TRBV7-9 and TRBJ2-4; 8 nucleotides match TRBD1. V was clipped by 5 bases and J by 6 bases; unmatched bases: 12. The CDR3 sequence is 16 residues long. The germline V gene encodes CDR1 SEHNR and CDR2 FQNEAQ (reference sequence). The CDR3 loop reads CASSPDRVKTTNIQYF. CDR3 coding DNA: TGTGCCAGCAGCCCGGACAGGGTTAAAACGACAAACATTCAGTACTTC.

The rearrangement joins TRBV5-6 to TRBJ1-1; D not certain. This CDR3 has 13 amino acids. Trimming took 2 bases from V and 4 from J, leaving 9 bases between them. In germline, CDR1 is SGHDT, CDR2 YYEEEE. CDR3 coding DNA: TGTGCCAGCAGCTTCGGGGAGGGCACTGAAGCTTTCTTT. This codes for CASSFGEGTEAFF.

The chain carries TRBV29-1 and TRBJ1-1; TRBD1 is a possible D gene (5 bases). CDR1 and CDR2 from the germline V gene are SQVTM and ANQGSEA. Between the trimmed V and J ends, which lost 4 bases and 1 base, there was a span of 13 bases. CDR3 length: 14 amino acids. CDR3 bases: TGCAGCGTTGCGTCCCGGGGGACGAACACTGAAGCTTTCTTT. Protein: CSVASRGTNTEAFF.

The chain employs TRBV13 and TRBJ2-3; D might be TRBD2 (6 bases). Germline CDR1 and CDR2: PRHDT and FYEKMQ (reference sequence). The CDR3 is 16 amino acids. The V end lost 2 bases, the J end lost 1 base, and 13 bases lay between the germline ends. CDR3 in DNA: TGTGCCAGCAGCTTACTGCGGGGCTTCGGCACAGATACGCAGTATTTT. It translates to CASSLLRGFGTDTQYF.

This clone is a singleton in its sample. This sequence joins TRBV7-2 and TRBJ1-2; possibly TRBD1 for D (6 bases). Germline V lookup: CDR1 SGHTA, CDR2 FQGNSA. This CDR3 region has 14 residues. Between the trimmed V and J ends, which lost 4 bases and 10 bases, there was a span of 19 bases. The CDR3 protein is CASSSKTGTPSYTF. CDR3 bases: TGTGCCAGCAGCTCCAAAACGGGGACACCGTCCTACACCTTC.

The chain employs TRBV6-1 and TRBJ2-1; unclear D gene. The CDR3 has 12 amino acids. Germline CDR1 reads MNHNS; CDR2 reads SASEGT. Trimming removed 2 bases at V and 3 bases at J, with 2 bases between. The CDR3 DNA reads TGTGCCAGCAGTGAACTCTACAATGAGCAGTTCTTC. It yields the protein CASSELYNEQFF.

This sequence joins TRBV19 and TRBJ1-1, with D uncertain. Germline-derived CDR1 and CDR2 are LNHDA and SQIVND (reference sequence). V was trimmed by 4 bases and J by 3 bases, leaving 15 bases between them. The CDR3 length is 15 residues. For the CDR3, the DNA is TGTGCCAGTAGTACAGGCGCGCGTGTAGACACTGAAGCTTTCTTT. As protein: CASSTGARVDTEAFF.

The V gene is TRBV5-1, the J gene TRBJ1-3, with D possibly TRBD1 on 5 matching bases. This CDR3 is 14 amino acids long. Between the trimmed V and J ends, which lost 7 bases and 4 bases, there was a span of 15 bases. CDR1 is SGHRS and CDR2 is YFSETQ in the germline V gene. The CDR3 DNA follows: TGCGCCAGCTCCTTCACAGGACCCGGAAACACCATATATTTT. It is translated as CASSFTGPGNTIYF.

V gene TRBV5-1 combines with J gene TRBJ1-3, with D unresolved. The CDR3 totals 15 residues. V dropped 4 bases and J dropped 4 bases, with 15 bases sitting between them. Germline V CDR1 and CDR2: SGHRS, YFSETQ. This CDR3 is CASSPHAQEGNTIYF. The CDR3 DNA sequence: TGCGCCAGCAGCCCACACGCCCAGGAAGGAAACACCATATATTTT.